The 28 T cell receptor beta chains in this list originate from one sample, sequenced in a study of shared clonotypes between healthy human individuals. Repertoires were generated with immunoSEQ multiplex PCR, while TCRdb's copy carries only in-frame clones and drops some. The table lists about 600,000 clones, roughly 97% of them singletons. Specimen: naive CD4+ T cells sorted from blood. Subset noted: CD45RA+ positively selected. Receptors originate from a woman in her 30s in good health.

The chain recombines TRBV6-6 with TRBJ1-3; D is unresolved. Trimming left V 5 bases short and J 4 bases short, with 15 bases between. CDR3 size: 15 residues. Germline V lookup: CDR1 MNHNY, CDR2 SVGAGI (reference sequence). The CDR3 sequence is CASSQTYQPGNTIYF. For the CDR3, the DNA is TGTGCCAGCAGTCAAACCTACCAACCCGGAAACACCATATATTTT.

This clone was recorded only once. This chain connects TRBV7-8 to TRBJ2-7; 10 bases align to TRBD1. The CDR3 has 13 residues. The germline V gene has CDR1 SGHVS and CDR2 FQNEAQ. With 3 bases clipped from V and 11 bases from J, the junction kept 7 bases outside the gene matches. The CDR3 loop is CASSLDRGAKEYF. The CDR3, as DNA: TGTGCCAGCAGCTTGGACAGGGGGGCAAAAGAGTACTTC.

The V call is TRBV15, the J call TRBJ2-1; 9 nucleotides line up with TRBD1. Germline trimming cut 5 bases from V and 5 bases from J; bases unmatched to any gene: 4. The CDR3 sequence is 14 residues long. Looked up from germline, CDR1 is LNHNV and CDR2 is YYDKDF (reference sequence). CDR3 protein: CATSEGQGHNEQFF. Written as DNA, the CDR3 is TGTGCCACCAGCGAAGGACAGGGGCACAATGAGCAGTTCTTC. The full variable domain, with the rest looked up from reference TRBV15 and TRBJ2-1, is DAMVIQNPRYQVTQFGKPVTLSCSQTLNHNVMYWYQQKSSQAPKLLFHYYDKDFNNEADTPDNFQSRRPNTSFCFLDIRSPGLGDTAMYLCATSEGQGHNEQFFGPGTRLTVL.

CDR3 sequence: CSVEGRQRYEAFF. The CDR3 DNA reads as TGCAGCGTTGAAGGGAGACAGCGATATGAAGCTTTCTTT. J is TRBJ1-1 and V is TRBV29-1; weak D call: TRBD1 (5 bases). Germline assignment: CDR1 SQVTM and CDR2 ANQGSEA. Trimming left V 1 base short and J 7 bases short, with 13 bases between. The CDR3 contains 13 residues. Combining the CDR3 with reference TRBV29-1 and TRBJ1-1 gives the whole variable domain SAVISQKPSRDICQRGTSLTIQCQVDSQVTMMFWYRQQPGQSLTLIATANQGSEATYESGFVIDKFPISRPNLTFSTLTVSNMSPEDSSIYLCSVEGRQRYEAFFGQGTRLTVV.

The gene calls are TRBV5-4 and TRBJ1-2, with no clear D. The germline V gene has CDR1 SGHNT and CDR2 YYREEE (reference sequence). V gave up 4 bases and J gave up 3 bases, with 13 bases separating them. This CDR3 has 14 residues. The CDR3 is CASSPKGTDYGYTF. CDR3 bases: TGTGCCAGCAGCCCAAAGGGTACGGACTATGGCTACACCTTC.

V gene TRBV5-1 combines with J gene TRBJ2-7, with D perhaps assigned TRBD1 or TRBD2 (6 bases each). The V gene's germline CDR1 is SGHRS and CDR2 YFSETQ. The CDR3 contains 17 residues. The V gene lost 4 bases and the J gene lost 0 bases, with 20 bases spanning the gap. This CDR3 is CASSAGPTGSSSYEQYF. In DNA, the CDR3 is TGCGCCAGCAGCGCGGGGCCTACAGGGTCAAGCTCCTACGAGCAGTACTTC.

V and J are TRBV28 and TRBJ2-5, with 9 bases lining up with TRBD1. TRBJ2-7 explains the end of the DNA better; the J call may be wrong. Germline CDR1 MDHEN, CDR2 SYDVKM. CDR3 length: 14 amino acids. The CDR3 nucleotides read TGTGCCAGCCGAGGGACAGGGTTTTCCTACGAGCAGTACTTC. Amino acid sequence: CASRGTGFSYEQYF.

The chain recombines TRBV28 with TRBJ1-4; 7 nucleotides match TRBD1. V was pared by 4 bases and J by 4 bases, with 3 bases of the junction left unmatched. The CDR3 is 14 amino acids. Per the germline V gene, CDR1 is MDHEN and CDR2 is SYDVKM. CDR3 bases: TGTGCCAGCAGTTCAACAGGGGTTAATGAAAAACTGTTTTTT. This gives the protein CASSSTGVNEKLFF.

The V and J genes are TRBV11-3 and TRBJ1-1; D gene uncertain. The CDR3 loop spans 13 amino acids. Per the germline V gene, CDR1 is SGHNT and CDR2 is YENEEA. V lost 6 bases, J lost 1 base, and 9 bases lay in between. CDR3 protein: CASSQTTNTEAFF. The CDR3 nucleotides read TGTGCCAGCAGTCAAACTACGAACACTGAAGCTTTCTTT.

The chain has TRBV6-5 and TRBJ1-5; 7 bases fit TRBD1. V gave up 6 bases and J gave up 3 bases; unmatched junction bases: 8. The CDR3 is made up of 15 amino acids. Per germline, CDR1 MNHEY and CDR2 SVGAGI. The CDR3: CASSTGRGTNQPQHF. CDR3 DNA sequence: TGTGCCAGCAGCACCGGCAGGGGGACCAATCAGCCCCAGCATTTT.

The rearrangement joins TRBV2 to TRBJ1-2; D perhaps matches TRBD1 (6 bases). The ends were cut back, 4 bases at V and 6 bases at J, with 9 bases in the middle. Germline values: CDR1 SNHLY, CDR2 FYNNEI. The CDR3 loop spans 12 amino acids. CDR3 amino acids: CASSVAGDGYTF. CDR3 sequence (DNA): TGTGCCAGCAGTGTGGCAGGGGATGGCTACACCTTC.

V and J are TRBV29-1 and TRBJ2-1, with 8 bases aligning to TRBD2. Trimming removed 3 bases from V and 0 bases from J; junction bases left unmatched: 4. CDR1 is SQVTM and CDR2 is ANQGSEA in the germline V gene. The CDR3 runs 15 residues. Written as DNA, the CDR3 is TGCAGCGTTGAGTGGAGCGGGAGCTCCTACAATGAGCAGTTCTTC. It encodes CSVEWSGSSYNEQFF.

This chain links TRBV5-1 with TRBJ2-7; 10 nucleotides agree with TRBD1. The CDR3 extends over 15 amino acids. The V and J ends lost 4 bases and 3 bases, in that order; junction bases with no gene match: 7. Germline V gene data show CDR1 as SGHRS and CDR2 as YFSETQ. CDR3 nucleotide sequence: TGCGCCAGCAGCCGGGGACAGGGGATTAACTACGAGCAGTACTTC. The encoded protein is CASSRGQGINYEQYF.

The rearrangement links TRBV29-1 to TRBJ2-2; 8 bases match TRBD2. The CDR3 spans 13 residues. Looked up from germline, CDR1 is SQVTM and CDR2 is ANQGSEA. Losses at the gene ends were 6 bases for V and 5 bases for J; bases not matched to a gene: 5. CDR3 DNA sequence: TGCAGCGTGGGGGGCGGGAGGACCGGGGAGCTGTTTTTT. It yields the protein CSVGGGRTGELFF.

The chain has TRBV5-1 and TRBJ2-1, with 7 bases identical to TRBD1. Trimming at V came to 5 bases and at J to 7 bases, leaving 9 bases not matched to a gene. Germline-derived CDR1 and CDR2 are SGHRS and YFSETQ. The CDR3 extends over 14 amino acids. The CDR3 spells CASSVGTAGNEQFF. CDR3 DNA: TGCGCCAGCAGTGTAGGGACAGCTGGGAATGAGCAGTTCTTC.

This chain connects TRBV7-9 to TRBJ2-1, with D hard to call. The V end was cut by 2 bases, the J end by 7 bases, with 12 bases between. The CDR3 is made up of 14 amino acids. Germline V gives CDR1 SEHNR, CDR2 FQNEAQ (reference sequence). The DNA of the CDR3 is TGTGCCAGCAGCTTAACCATGACTCGGAATGAGCAGTTCTTC. Amino acid sequence: CASSLTMTRNEQFF.

The CDR3 reads CASSIRVNQPQHF. In DNA, the CDR3 is TGTGCCAGCAGTATCAGGGTCAATCAGCCCCAGCATTTT. The chain is built from TRBV2 and TRBJ1-5, with D perhaps TRBD1 (5 bases). CDR3 size: 13 residues. V was cut by 5 bases and J by 3 bases, with 8 bases left in between. The germline V gene has CDR1 SNHLY and CDR2 FYNNEI.

This sequence joins TRBV28 and TRBJ1-1; no firm D call. The germline V and J ends were trimmed by 2 bases and 6 bases, with 10 bases remaining between them. CDR1 MDHEN and CDR2 SYDVKM come from the germline V gene. The CDR3 spans 13 residues. This chain's CDR3 is CASSLKGVAEAFF. DNA of the CDR3: TGTGCCAGCAGTTTAAAGGGAGTTGCTGAAGCTTTCTTT.

The genes are TRBV7-9 and TRBJ1-2; weak D call: TRBD1 (6 bases). The CDR3 runs 15 residues. The ends were cut back, 2 bases at V and 6 bases at J, with 16 bases in the middle. Germline loops: CDR1 SEHNR, CDR2 FQNEAQ (reference sequence). The CDR3 is CASSLSRGGIDGYTF. CDR3 in DNA: TGTGCCAGCAGCTTAAGCAGGGGAGGAATTGATGGCTACACCTTC.

The CDR3 region has the DNA TGTGCCAGCAGCTTAGATCGTCGGGGGGAGGTGGTTAAAGAGCAGTACTTC. Translated, it gives CASSLDRRGEVVKEQYF. The chain combines TRBV11-3 with TRBJ2-7; TRBD2 matches at 7 bases. The germline CDR1 and CDR2 sequences are SGHNT and YENEEA. J lost 7 bases, V lost 0 bases, and 15 bases had no gene match. There are 17 residues in the CDR3.

The gene calls are TRBV7-2 and TRBJ2-1; TRBD2 might be the D (6 bases). The V end was cut by 2 bases, the J end by 9 bases, with 14 bases between. This CDR3 is 14 amino acids long. In germline, CDR1 is SGHTA, CDR2 FQGNSA. The CDR3 DNA reads as TGTGCCAGCAGCTTATCGACGGGAGCTGGTGAGCAGTTCTTC. Its protein is CASSLSTGAGEQFF.

This chain connects TRBV11-2 to TRBJ2-7; D is perhaps TRBD2 (5 bases). The CDR3 length is 14 residues. Germline CDR1 is SGHAT and CDR2 is FQNNGV. V was pared by 0 bases and J by 1 base, with 7 bases between. The CDR3 region is CASSLERVSYEQYF. For the CDR3, the DNA is TGTGCCAGCAGCTTAGAGCGGGTGTCCTACGAGCAGTACTTC.

The chain uses TRBV28 and TRBJ1-1; no firm D call. With 7 bases removed from V and 1 base from J, the gap between germline ends came to 16 bases. This CDR3 contains 15 residues. CDR1 is MDHEN and CDR2 is SYDVKM in the germline V gene. CDR3 loop: CASTLPGRKNTEAFF. The CDR3 DNA is TGTGCCAGCACCCTGCCGGGCAGAAAGAACACTGAAGCTTTCTTT.

The rearrangement joins TRBV19 to TRBJ2-6, with 9 bases lining up with TRBD1. Germline-derived CDR1 and CDR2 are LNHDA and SQIVND (reference sequence). Losses at the gene ends were 4 bases for V and 2 bases for J; bases not matched to a gene: 3. There are 16 residues in the CDR3. CDR3 bases: TGTGCCAGTAGTACTCGACAGGGGGCTGGGGCCAACGTCCTGACTTTC. Translation gives CASSTRQGAGANVLTF.

This sequence joins TRBV7-6 and TRBJ2-5, with D possibly being TRBD1 or TRBD2 (5 bases each). The CDR3 sequence is 16 residues long. Trimming removed 2 bases from V and 0 bases from J, with 13 bases in between. CDR1 is SGHVS, CDR2 FNYEAQ, per germline. The CDR3 reads CASSLSTGRHQETQYF. The CDR3 nucleotides read TGTGCCAGCAGCTTATCGACGGGACGTCACCAAGAGACCCAGTACTTC. The whole variable domain, remainder taken from reference TRBV7-6 and TRBJ2-5, is GAGVSQSPRYKVTKRGQDVALRCDPISGHVSLYWYRQALGQGPEFLTYFNYEAQQDKSGLPNDRFSAERPEGSISTLTIQRTEQRDSAMYRCASSLSTGRHQETQYFGPGTRLLVL.

The chain recombines TRBV5-6 with TRBJ2-7; TRBD2 is a possible D gene (6 bases). This CDR3 is built from 16 residues. From germline, CDR1 is SGHDT and CDR2 YYEEEE. With 4 bases removed from V and 2 bases from J, the gap between germline ends came to 19 bases. Written as DNA, the CDR3 is TGTGCCAGCAGCGATCGGGACTCTCAGGCCACCTACGAGCAGTACTTC. Protein sequence: CASSDRDSQATYEQYF.

The gene calls are TRBV5-6 and TRBJ1-1, with D possibly TRBD1 on 6 matching bases. The V and J ends lost 4 bases and 3 bases respectively, with 22 bases between them. The CDR3 is made up of 17 amino acids. Looked up from germline, CDR1 is SGHDT and CDR2 is YYEEEE. The CDR3 DNA follows: TGTGCCAGCAGCCTGAGGGGGGTCCACGGTCCAGACACTGAAGCTTTCTTT. Residues: CASSLRGVHGPDTEAFF.

The chain recombines TRBV5-1 with TRBJ2-1, with 9 bases aligning to TRBD1. Unmatched junction bases numbered 19, after V lost 4 bases and J lost 8 bases. CDR1 is SGHRS, CDR2 YFSETQ, per germline. This CDR3 is 18 amino acids long. CDR3: CASSRTGVRSGPGDEQFF. The CDR3 DNA sequence: TGCGCCAGCAGCCGGACAGGGGTCCGTAGCGGGCCTGGGGATGAGCAGTTCTTC.